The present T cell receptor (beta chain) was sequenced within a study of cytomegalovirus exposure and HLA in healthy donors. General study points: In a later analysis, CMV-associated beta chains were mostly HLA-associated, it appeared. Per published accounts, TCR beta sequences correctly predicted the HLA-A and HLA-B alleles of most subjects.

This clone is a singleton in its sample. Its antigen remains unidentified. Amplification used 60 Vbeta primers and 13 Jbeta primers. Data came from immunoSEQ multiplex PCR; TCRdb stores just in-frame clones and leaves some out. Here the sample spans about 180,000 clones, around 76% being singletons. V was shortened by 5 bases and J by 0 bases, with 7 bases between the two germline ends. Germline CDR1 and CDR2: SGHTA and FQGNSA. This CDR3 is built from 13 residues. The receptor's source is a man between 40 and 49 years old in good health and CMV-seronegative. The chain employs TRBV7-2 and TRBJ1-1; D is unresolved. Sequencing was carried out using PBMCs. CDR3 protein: CASSPPMNTEAFF. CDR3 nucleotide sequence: TGTGCCAGCAGCCCGCCTATGAACACTGAAGCTTTCTTT.